The T cell receptor beta chain described here comes from a study of T cell repertoires in cytomegalovirus infection. General study findings and limits: Clonotypes of TCR beta that were HLA-C-restricted and CMV-specific dominated the ex vivo response.

V was shortened by 3 bases and J by 1 base, with 10 bases between the two germline ends. The CDR3 covers 14 residues. CDR1 and CDR2 (germline): SGHKS, YYEKEE (reference sequence). TCRdb recomputed calls from the reads with MiXCR, one row per CDR3 protein. The sample yields fewer than 550,000 distinct CDR3 sequences, approximately 10% seen once. With regard to this clonotype: Its antigen is unidentified.

The specimen sequenced was PBMCs. The source is a human donor in good health (CMV status not recorded). Some clones in this sample may be carry-over from other donors' samples. This chain joins TRBV5-5 and TRBJ1-1; D possibly corresponds to TRBD1 (6 bases). The CDR3: CASSWGGENTEAFF. CDR3 bases: TGTGCCAGCAGCTGGGGGGGCGAGAACACTGAAGCTTTCTTT.